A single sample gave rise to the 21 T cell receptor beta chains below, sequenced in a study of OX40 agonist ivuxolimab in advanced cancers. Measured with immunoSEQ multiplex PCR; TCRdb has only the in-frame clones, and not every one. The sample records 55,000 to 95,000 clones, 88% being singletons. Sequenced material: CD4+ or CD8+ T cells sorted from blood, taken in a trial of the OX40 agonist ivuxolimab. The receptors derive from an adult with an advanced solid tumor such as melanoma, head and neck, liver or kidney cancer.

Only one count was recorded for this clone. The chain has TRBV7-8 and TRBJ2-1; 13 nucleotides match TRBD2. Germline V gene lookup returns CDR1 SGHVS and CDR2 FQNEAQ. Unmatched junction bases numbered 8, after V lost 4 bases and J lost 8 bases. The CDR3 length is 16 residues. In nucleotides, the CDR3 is TGTGCCAGCAGCTCGAGGACTAGCGGGAGTCTCGATGAGCAGTTCTTC. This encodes CASSSRTSGSLDEQFF.

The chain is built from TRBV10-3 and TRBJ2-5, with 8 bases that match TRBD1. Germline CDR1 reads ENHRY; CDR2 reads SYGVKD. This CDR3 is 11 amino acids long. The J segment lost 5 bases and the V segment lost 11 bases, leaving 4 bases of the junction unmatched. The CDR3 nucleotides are TGTGCCTCCAGGGGGCAGGAGACCCAGTACTTC. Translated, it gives CASRGQETQYF.

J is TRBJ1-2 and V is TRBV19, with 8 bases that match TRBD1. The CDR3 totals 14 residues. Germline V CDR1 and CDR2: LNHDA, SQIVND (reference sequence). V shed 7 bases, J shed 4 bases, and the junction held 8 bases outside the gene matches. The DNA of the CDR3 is TGTGCCAGTACTCCGACAGGGGTTGGCTATGGCTACACCTTC. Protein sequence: CASTPTGVGYGYTF.

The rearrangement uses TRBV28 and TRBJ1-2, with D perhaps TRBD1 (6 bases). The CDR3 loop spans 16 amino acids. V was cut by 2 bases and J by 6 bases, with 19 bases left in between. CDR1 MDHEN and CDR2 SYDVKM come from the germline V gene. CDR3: CASSLDYRGARDGYTF. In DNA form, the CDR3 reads TGTGCCAGCAGTTTAGACTATAGGGGGGCGCGGGATGGCTACACCTTC.

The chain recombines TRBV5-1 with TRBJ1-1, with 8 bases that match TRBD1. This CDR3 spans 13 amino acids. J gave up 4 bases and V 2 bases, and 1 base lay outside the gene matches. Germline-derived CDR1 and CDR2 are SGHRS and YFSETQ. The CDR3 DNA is TGCGCCAGCAGCTTAGGGACAGGCACTGAAGCTTTCTTT. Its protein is CASSLGTGTEAFF.

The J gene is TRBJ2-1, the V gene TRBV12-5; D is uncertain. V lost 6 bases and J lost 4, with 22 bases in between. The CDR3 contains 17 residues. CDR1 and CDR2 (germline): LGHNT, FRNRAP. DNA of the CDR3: TGTGCTAGTGGCCTTAGCCTTCAAGGCAACCTTTACAATGAGCAGTTCTTC. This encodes CASGLSLQGNLYNEQFF.

For the CDR3, the DNA is TGCGCCAGCAGCCTTACAGGAGAGGCCTATGGCTACACCTTC. As protein: CASSLTGEAYGYTF. The rearrangement uses TRBV5-1 and TRBJ1-2; TRBD1 is a possible D gene (5 bases). The V and J ends lost 4 bases and 4 bases respectively, with 14 bases between them. This CDR3 is 14 amino acids long. Germline CDR1 reads SGHRS; CDR2 reads YFSETQ. Full variable domain (outside the CDR3, taken from reference TRBV5-1 and TRBJ1-2): KAGVTQTPRYLIKTRGQQVTLSCSPISGHRSVSWYQQTPGQGLQFLFEYFSETQRNKGNFPGRFSGRQFSNSRSEMNVSTLELGDSALYLCASSLTGEAYGYTFGSGTRLTVV.

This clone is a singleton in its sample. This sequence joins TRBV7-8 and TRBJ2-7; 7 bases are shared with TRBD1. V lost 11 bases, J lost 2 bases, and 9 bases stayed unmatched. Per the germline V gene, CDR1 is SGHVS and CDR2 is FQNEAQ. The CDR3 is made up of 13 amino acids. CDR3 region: CASTGRLTYEQYF. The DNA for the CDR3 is TGTGCCTCGACAGGGAGACTTACCTACGAGCAGTACTTC.

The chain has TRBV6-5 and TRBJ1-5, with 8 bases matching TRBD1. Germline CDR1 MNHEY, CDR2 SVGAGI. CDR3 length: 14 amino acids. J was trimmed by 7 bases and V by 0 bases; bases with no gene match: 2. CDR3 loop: CASSYSTGDQPQHF. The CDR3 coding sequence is TGTGCCAGCAGTTACTCGACAGGGGACCAGCCCCAGCATTTT.

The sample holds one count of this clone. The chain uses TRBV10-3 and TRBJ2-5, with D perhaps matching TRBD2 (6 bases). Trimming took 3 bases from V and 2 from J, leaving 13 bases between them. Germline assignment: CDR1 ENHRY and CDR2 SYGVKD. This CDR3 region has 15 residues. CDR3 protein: CAISDPRGRQETQYF. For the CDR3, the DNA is TGTGCCATCAGTGACCCCCGGGGGAGGCAAGAGACCCAGTACTTC.

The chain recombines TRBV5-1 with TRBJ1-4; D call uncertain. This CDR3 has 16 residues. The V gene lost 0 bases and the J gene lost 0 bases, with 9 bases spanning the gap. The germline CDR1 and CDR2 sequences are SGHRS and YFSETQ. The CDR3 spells CASSLERTATNEKLFF. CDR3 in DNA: TGCGCCAGCAGCTTGGAGCGGACTGCAACTAATGAAAAACTGTTTTTT.

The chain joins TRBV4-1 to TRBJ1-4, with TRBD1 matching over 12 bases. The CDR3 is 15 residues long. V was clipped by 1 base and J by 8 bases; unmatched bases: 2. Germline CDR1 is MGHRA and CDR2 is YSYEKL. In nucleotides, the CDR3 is TGCGCCAGCAGCCAAGTGGGGACAGGGGGCGAAAAACTGTTTTTT. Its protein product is CASSQVGTGGEKLFF.

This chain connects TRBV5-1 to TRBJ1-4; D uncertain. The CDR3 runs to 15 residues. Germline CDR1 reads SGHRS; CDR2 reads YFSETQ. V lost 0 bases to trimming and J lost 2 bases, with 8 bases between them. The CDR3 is CASSLGSATNEKLFF. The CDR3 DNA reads TGCGCCAGCAGCTTGGGGTCAGCGACTAATGAAAAACTGTTTTTT.

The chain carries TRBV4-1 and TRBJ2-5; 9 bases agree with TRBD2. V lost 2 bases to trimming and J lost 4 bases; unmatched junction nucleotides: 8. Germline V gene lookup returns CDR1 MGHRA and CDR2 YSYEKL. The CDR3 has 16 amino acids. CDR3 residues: CASSQPGLAPGETQYF. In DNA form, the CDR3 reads TGCGCCAGCAGCCAACCGGGACTAGCCCCAGGAGAGACCCAGTACTTC.

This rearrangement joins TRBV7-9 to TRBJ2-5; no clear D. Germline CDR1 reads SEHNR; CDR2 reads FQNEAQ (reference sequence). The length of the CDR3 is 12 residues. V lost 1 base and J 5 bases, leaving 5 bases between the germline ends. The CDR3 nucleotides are TGTGCCAGCAGCTTAGATGTGGAGACCCAGTACTTC. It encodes CASSLDVETQYF.

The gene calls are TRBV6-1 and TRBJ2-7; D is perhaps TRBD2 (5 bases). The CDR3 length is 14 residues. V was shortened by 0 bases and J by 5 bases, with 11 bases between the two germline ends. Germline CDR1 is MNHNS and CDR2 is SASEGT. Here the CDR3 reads CASSEASRENEQYF. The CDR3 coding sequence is TGTGCCAGCAGTGAAGCTAGCCGGGAAAACGAGCAGTACTTC.

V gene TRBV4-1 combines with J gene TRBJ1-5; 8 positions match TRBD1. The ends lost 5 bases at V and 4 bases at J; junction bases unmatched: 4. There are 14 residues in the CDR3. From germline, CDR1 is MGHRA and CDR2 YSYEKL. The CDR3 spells CASSWTGPNQPQHF. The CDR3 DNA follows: TGCGCCAGCAGCTGGACAGGGCCAAATCAGCCCCAGCATTTT.

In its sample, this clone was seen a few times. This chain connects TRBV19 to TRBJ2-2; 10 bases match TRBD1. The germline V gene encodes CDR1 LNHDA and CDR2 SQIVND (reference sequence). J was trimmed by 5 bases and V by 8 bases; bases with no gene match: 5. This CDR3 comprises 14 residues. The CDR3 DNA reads TGTGCCAGTGAGCGGACAGGGGGAACCGGGGAGCTGTTTTTT. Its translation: CASERTGGTGELFF.

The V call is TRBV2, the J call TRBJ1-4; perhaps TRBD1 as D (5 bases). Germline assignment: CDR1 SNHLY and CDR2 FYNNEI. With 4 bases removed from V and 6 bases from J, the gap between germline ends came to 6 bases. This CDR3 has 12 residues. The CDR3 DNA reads TGTGCCAGCAGTGTCAGGGATGAAAAACTGTTTTTT. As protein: CASSVRDEKLFF.

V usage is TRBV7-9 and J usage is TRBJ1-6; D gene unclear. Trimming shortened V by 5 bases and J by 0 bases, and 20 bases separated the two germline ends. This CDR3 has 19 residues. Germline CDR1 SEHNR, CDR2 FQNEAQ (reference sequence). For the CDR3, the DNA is TGTGCCAGCAGCGGCCGGAGCACTCCCCTCAGCTCCTATAATTCACCCCTCCACTTT. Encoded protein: CASSGRSTPLSSYNSPLHF.

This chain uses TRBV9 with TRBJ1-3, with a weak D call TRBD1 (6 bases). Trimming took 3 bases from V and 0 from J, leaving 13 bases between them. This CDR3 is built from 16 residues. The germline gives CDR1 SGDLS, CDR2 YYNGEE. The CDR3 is CASSEQGYPSGNTIYF. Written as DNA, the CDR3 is TGTGCCAGCAGCGAACAGGGATACCCCTCTGGAAACACCATATATTTT.